This TCR beta chain comes out of a study of cytomegalovirus exposure and HLA in healthy donors. Notes on this clone: Its matching antigen is unknown.

A multiplex PCR was run with 60 Vbeta primers and 13 Jbeta primers. Libraries were prepared by immunoSEQ multiplex PCR; TCRdb keeps only in-frame clonotypes and omits some of them. The sample contains 100,000 to 150,000 clones, around 80% of which appear only once. Findings and caveats of the study: Later findings reportedly placed an Asian-associated ancestry cluster below the roughly 660-donor mean for N-insertions. For most subjects, TCR beta sequences were reported to predict HLA-A and HLA-B alleles with accuracy. Immune exposure information available was restricted to CMV serostatus.

V trimming: 4 bases; J trimming: 6 bases; junction bases outside the gene matches: 12. The CDR3 runs to 16 residues. Germline V CDR1 and CDR2: SGHRS, YFSETQ. The sequenced sample consisted of PBMCs. The chain joins TRBV5-1 to TRBJ2-2; 7 nucleotides match TRBD1. The clonotype comes from a woman aged 40 to 49 in good health and CMV-seronegative. The CDR3 DNA reads TGCGCCAGCAGCCGACGGGACAGTGGGTACGCCGGGGAGCTGTTTTTT. Translating it yields CASSRRDSGYAGELFF. The full variable domain, in which reference TRBV5-1 and TRBJ2-2 provide the parts outside the CDR3, is KAGVTQTPRYLIKTRGQQVTLSCSPISGHRSVSWYQQTPGQGLQFLFEYFSETQRNKGNFPGRFSGRQFSNSRSEMNVSTLELGDSALYLCASSRRDSGYAGELFFGEGSRLTVL.